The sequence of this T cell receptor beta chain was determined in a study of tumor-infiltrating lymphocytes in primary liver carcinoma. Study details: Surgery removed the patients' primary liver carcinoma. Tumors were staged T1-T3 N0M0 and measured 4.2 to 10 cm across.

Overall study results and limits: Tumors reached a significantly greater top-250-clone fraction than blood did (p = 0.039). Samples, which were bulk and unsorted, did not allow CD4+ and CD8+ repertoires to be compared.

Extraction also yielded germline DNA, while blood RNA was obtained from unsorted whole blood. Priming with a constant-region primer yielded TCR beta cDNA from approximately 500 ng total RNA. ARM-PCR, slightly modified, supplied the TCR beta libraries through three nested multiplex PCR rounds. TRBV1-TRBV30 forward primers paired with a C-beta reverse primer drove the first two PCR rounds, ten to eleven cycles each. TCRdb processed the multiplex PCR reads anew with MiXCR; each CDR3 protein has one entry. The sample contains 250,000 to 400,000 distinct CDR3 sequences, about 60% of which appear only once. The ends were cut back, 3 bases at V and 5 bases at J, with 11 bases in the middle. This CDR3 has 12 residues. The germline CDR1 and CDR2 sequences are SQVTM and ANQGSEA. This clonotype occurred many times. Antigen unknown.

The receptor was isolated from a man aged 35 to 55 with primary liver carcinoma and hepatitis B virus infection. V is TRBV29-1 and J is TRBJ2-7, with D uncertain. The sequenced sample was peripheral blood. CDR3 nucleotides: TGCAGCGTTGATCTGAATAAACACGAGCAGTACTTC. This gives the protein CSVDLNKHEQYF.